This T cell receptor (beta chain) was retrieved from a study of blood T cell repertoires in COVID-19. As for the study in general: Acute and convalescent COVID-19 samples came from the United States, Italy and Spain.

CDR1 and CDR2 (germline): SGHRS, YFSETQ. The CDR3 consists of 14 residues. V was shortened by 2 bases and J by 2 bases, with 9 bases between the two germline ends. Profiling relied on immunoSEQ multiplex PCR, and the TCRdb table lists in-frame clones only, not all of them. This sample carries about 670,000 clones, about 87% of them seen once, and the ten largest clones take roughly 0.25%. This receptor was obtained from a young woman with acute or convalescent COVID-19. The specimen sequenced was peripheral blood. The gene calls are TRBV5-1 and TRBJ2-3; D ambiguous. CDR3 sequence: CASSLLTTTDTQYF. In DNA form, the CDR3 reads TGCGCCAGCAGCTTACTAACAACCACAGATACGCAGTATTTT.